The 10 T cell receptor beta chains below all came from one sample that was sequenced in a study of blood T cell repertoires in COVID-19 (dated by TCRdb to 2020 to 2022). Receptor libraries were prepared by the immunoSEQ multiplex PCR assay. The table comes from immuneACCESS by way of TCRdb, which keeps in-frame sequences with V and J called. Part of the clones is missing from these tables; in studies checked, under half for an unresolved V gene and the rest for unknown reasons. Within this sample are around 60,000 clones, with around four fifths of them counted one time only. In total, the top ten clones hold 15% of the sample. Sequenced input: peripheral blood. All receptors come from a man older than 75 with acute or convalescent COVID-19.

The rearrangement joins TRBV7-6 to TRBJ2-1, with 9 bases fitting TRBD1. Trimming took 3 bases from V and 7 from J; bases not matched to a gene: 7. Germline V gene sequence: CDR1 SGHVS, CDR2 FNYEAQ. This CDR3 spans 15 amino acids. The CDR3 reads CASSFGQGQFNEQFF. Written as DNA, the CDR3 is TGTGCCAGCAGCTTTGGACAGGGGCAATTTAATGAGCAGTTCTTC.

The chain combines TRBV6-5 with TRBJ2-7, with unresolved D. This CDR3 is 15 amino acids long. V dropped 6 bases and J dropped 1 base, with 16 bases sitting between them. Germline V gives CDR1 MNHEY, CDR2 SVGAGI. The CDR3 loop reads CASSAPVSVSYEQYF. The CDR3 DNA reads TGTGCCAGCAGCGCGCCGGTTTCGGTTTCCTACGAGCAGTACTTC.

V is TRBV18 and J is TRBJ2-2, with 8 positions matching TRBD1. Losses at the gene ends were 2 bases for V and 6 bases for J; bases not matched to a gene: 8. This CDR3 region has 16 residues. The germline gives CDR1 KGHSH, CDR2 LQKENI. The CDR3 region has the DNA TGTGCCAGCTCACCAAGGGCAGGGGGCTCTTCCGGGGAGCTGTTTTTT. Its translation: CASSPRAGGSSGELFF.

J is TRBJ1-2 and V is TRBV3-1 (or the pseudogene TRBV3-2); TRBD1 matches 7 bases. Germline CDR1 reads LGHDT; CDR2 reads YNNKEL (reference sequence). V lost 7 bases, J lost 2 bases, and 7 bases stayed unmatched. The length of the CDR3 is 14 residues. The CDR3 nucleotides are TGTGCCAGCACCAACAGGGGTATGAACTATGGCTACACCTTC. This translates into CASTNRGMNYGYTF.

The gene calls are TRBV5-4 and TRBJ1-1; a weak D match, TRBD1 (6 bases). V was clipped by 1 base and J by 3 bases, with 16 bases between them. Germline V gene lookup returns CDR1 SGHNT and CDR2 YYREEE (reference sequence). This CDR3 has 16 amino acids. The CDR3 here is CASSLLAGARDTEAFF. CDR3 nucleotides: TGTGCCAGCAGCTTGCTGGCAGGGGCGAGGGACACTGAAGCTTTCTTT.

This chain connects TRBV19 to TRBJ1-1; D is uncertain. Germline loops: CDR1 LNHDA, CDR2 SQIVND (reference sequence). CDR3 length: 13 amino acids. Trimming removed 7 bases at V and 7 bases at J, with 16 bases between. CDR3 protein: CASTVGGSSEAFF. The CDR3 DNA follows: TGTGCCAGTACCGTAGGAGGGAGTAGTGAAGCTTTCTTT.

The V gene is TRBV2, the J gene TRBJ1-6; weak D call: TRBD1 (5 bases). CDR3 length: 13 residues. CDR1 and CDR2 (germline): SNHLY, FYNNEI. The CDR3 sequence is CVGRSESNSPLHF. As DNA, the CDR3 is TGTGTGGGGCGGTCAGAGTCAAATTCACCCCTCCACTTT. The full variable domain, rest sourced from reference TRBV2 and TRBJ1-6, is EPEVTQTPSHQVTQMGQEVILRCVPISNHLYFYWYRQILGQKVEFLVSFYNNEISEKSEIFDDQFSVERPDGSNFTLKIRSTKLEDSAMYFCVGRSESNSPLHFGNGTRLTVT.

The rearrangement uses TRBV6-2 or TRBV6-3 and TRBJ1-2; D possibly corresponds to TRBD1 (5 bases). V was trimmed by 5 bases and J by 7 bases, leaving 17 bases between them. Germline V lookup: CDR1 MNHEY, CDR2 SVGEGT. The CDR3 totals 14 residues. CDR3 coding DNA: TGTGCCAGCAGTCCAGGTGGGGGAGGGATTGGCTACACCTTC. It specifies CASSPGGGGIGYTF.

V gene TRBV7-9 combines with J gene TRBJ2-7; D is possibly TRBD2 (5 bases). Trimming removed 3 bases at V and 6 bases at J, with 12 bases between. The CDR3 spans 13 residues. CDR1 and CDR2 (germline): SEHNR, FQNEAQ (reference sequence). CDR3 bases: TGTGCCAGCAGCTTGACACAAGGAGGCGAGCAGTACTTC. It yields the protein CASSLTQGGEQYF.

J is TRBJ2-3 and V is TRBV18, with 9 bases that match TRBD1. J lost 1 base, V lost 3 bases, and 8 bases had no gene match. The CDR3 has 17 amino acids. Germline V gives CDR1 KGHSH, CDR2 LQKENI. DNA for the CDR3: TGTGCCAGCTCACCCTATCCGGGGGACAGGGGCACAGATACGCAGTATTTT. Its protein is CASSPYPGDRGTDTQYF.